This section outlines one T cell receptor (beta chain) sequence together with its context. Its specificity is not known. This sample is part of a study of OX40 agonist ivuxolimab in advanced cancers. Study details: Hepatocellular carcinoma, melanoma, renal cell or head and neck cancer occurred in dose-escalation patients. Patients achieving partial responses numbered three: one hepatocellular carcinoma case and two cutaneous melanoma cases. Study-wide results and limits: A proportion of nonresponders additionally exhibited low normalized T-cell clonal expansion.

Germline V gives CDR1 SGDLS, CDR2 YYNGEE. V lost 3 bases to trimming and J lost 0 bases, with 11 bases between them. This CDR3 is 15 amino acids long. Sequencing was performed with immunoSEQ multiplex PCR; in TCRdb, only in-frame clones are kept and a portion is missing. The sample carries under 95,000 clones, approximately 86% recorded once. Autoimmune disease history or systemic immunosuppression led to patients being barred. V is TRBV9 and J is TRBJ2-3; tentatively, D is TRBD2 (6 bases). This TCR was recovered from an adult with an advanced solid tumor such as melanoma, head and neck, liver or kidney cancer. Here the sequenced sample was CD4+ or CD8+ T cells sorted from blood, taken in a trial of the OX40 agonist ivuxolimab. CDR3 bases: TGTGCCAGCAGCGCCCGAAGCGGGAGCACAGATACGCAGTATTTT. Its translation is CASSARSGSTDTQYF. The full variable domain, completed using reference TRBV9 and TRBJ2-3, is DSGVTQTPKHLITATGQRVTLRCSPRSGDLSVYWYQQSLDQGLQFLIQYYNGEERAKGNILERFSAQQFPDLHSELNLSSLELGDSALYFCASSARSGSTDTQYFGPGTRLTVL.